This T cell receptor beta chain was captured in a study of cytomegalovirus exposure and HLA in healthy donors. General study findings and limits: Confirmation was obtained in vitro that a few CMV-associated chains are specific for CMV antigens. Reports indicated that the classifier achieved high specificity and sensitivity in diagnosing cytomegalovirus status. Generally TCR sequences proved uncommon, though certain public TCRs appeared in numerous donors.

Concerning this clone itself: Its matching antigen is unknown.

The assay was immunoSEQ multiplex PCR, and TCRdb's table has in-frame clones only and misses some. The data hold over 150,000 clones, with 65% to 90% observed a single time. There are 16 residues in the CDR3. Germline V lookup: CDR1 MNHEY, CDR2 SMNVEV (reference sequence). The V gene end was trimmed by 8 bases and the J gene end by 1 base; junction bases not matched to a gene: 8. The sequenced material came from PBMCs. The receptor was derived from a woman aged 18 to 35 in good health and CMV-seronegative. V and J are TRBV27 and TRBJ2-2; TRBD2 matches 9 bases. CDR3 DNA sequence: TGTGCCAGCGCCCCTGTTAGCGGGGGGAACACCGGGGAGCTGTTTTTT. It codes for CASAPVSGGNTGELFF.